The 18 T cell receptor beta chains presented below share a single source sample, sequenced in a study of identifying expanded T cells in peripheral blood. The data were produced by immunoSEQ multiplex PCR, yet TCRdb's version contains in-frame clones alone and is incomplete. The table includes around 78,000 clones, 80% to 90% detected once. The sequencing input was blood. These receptors were obtained from a person aged 18-70 years in good health.

The chain has TRBV19 and TRBJ2-5, with 8 bases fitting TRBD2. The CDR3 length is 18 residues. Germline trimming cut 1 base from V and 4 bases from J; bases unmatched to any gene: 14. Germline-derived CDR1 and CDR2 are LNHDA and SQIVND (reference sequence). The CDR3 nucleotides are TGTGCCAGTAGTATAGGCGGAGGGGAAGCGGGAGTGGGAGAGACCCAGTACTTC. It encodes CASSIGGGEAGVGETQYF.

This clone was recorded a few times. The chain recombines TRBV27 with TRBJ2-7; no definite D call. This CDR3 contains 15 residues. Germline CDR1 reads MNHEY; CDR2 reads SMNVEV (reference sequence). The germline V and J ends were trimmed by 5 bases and 5 bases, with 19 bases remaining between them. The CDR3 sequence is CASSPRAPRVNEQYF. The CDR3 bases are TGTGCCAGCAGTCCCCGGGCCCCGCGTGTCAACGAGCAGTACTTC.

The chain recombines TRBV4-3 with TRBJ2-7; 11 nucleotides match TRBD2. Germline CDR1 is LGHNA and CDR2 is YSLEER. The CDR3 length is 14 residues. The junction had 3 bases not matched to a gene; V was cut back by 4 bases and J by 4 bases. The CDR3 here is CASSRSGRAYEQYF. DNA of the CDR3: TGCGCCAGCAGCCGTAGCGGGAGGGCATACGAGCAGTACTTC.

CDR3 DNA sequence: TGTGCCATCAGTGAGTCCTCCTACGAGCAGTACTTC. Protein sequence: CAISESSYEQYF. This chain links TRBV10-3 with TRBJ2-7; D remains unclear. The CDR3 runs 12 residues. Germline V gene sequence: CDR1 ENHRY, CDR2 SYGVKD. Trimming left V 0 bases short and J 0 bases short, with 0 bases between.

This sequence joins TRBV7-3 and TRBJ2-2; no clear D gene. Germline CDR1 is SGHTA and CDR2 is FQGTGA. Trimming removed 4 bases at V and 0 bases at J, with 12 bases between. This CDR3 contains 16 residues. CDR3 DNA sequence: TGTGCCAGCAGCTCAACCCCGTTCGCGAACACCGGGGAGCTGTTTTTT. Protein sequence: CASSSTPFANTGELFF.

The DNA of the CDR3 is TGTGCCAGCAGGGCCTCTAGAGGCGGACAACCCAACTACGAGCAGTACTTC. Translation gives CASRASRGGQPNYEQYF. The V call is TRBV7-8, the J call TRBJ2-7; tentative D call: TRBD1 (5 bases). Trimming shortened V by 6 bases and J by 3 bases, and 24 bases separated the two germline ends. Germline CDR1 is SGHVS and CDR2 is FQNEAQ. CDR3 length: 17 amino acids. The variable domain in full, completed from reference TRBV7-8 and TRBJ2-7, reads GAGVSQSPRYKVAKRGQDVALRCDPISGHVSLFWYQQALGQGPEFLTYFQNEAQLDKSGLPSDRFFAERPEGSVSTLKIQRTQQEDSAVYLCASRASRGGQPNYEQYFGPGTRLTVT.

The chain couples TRBV29-1 to TRBJ1-3; D is unclear. This CDR3 is 14 amino acids long. Trimming cost V 4 bases and J 0 bases, with 10 bases left between them. The germline V gene has CDR1 SQVTM and CDR2 ANQGSEA. The CDR3 loop is CSVVITSSGNTIYF. In DNA form, the CDR3 reads TGCAGCGTTGTAATCACGAGCTCTGGAAACACCATATATTTT.

The V and J genes are TRBV29-1 and TRBJ2-3; the match to TRBD2 covers 15 bases. This CDR3 spans 13 amino acids. Trimming cost V 7 bases and J 9 bases; bases outside gene matches: 5. CDR1 is SQVTM, CDR2 ANQGSEA, per germline. CDR3 in amino acids: CSDTGTSGRTQYF. CDR3 nucleotide sequence: TGCAGCGACACCGGGACTAGCGGGAGGACGCAGTATTTT.

The chain is built from TRBV13 and TRBJ2-5; D possibly corresponds to TRBD1 (5 bases). V was clipped by 0 bases and J by 11 bases, with 13 bases between them. The CDR3 totals 13 residues. Germline assignment: CDR1 PRHDT and CDR2 FYEKMQ (reference sequence). Here the CDR3 reads CASSLGGWGHQYF. In DNA, the CDR3 is TGTGCCAGCAGCTTAGGAGGGTGGGGCCATCAGTACTTC.

The chain is built from TRBV10-1 and TRBJ1-2, with TRBD1 matching over 8 bases. CDR1 is WNHNN, CDR2 SYGVQD, per germline (reference sequence). This CDR3 spans 13 amino acids. Trimming at V came to 8 bases and at J to 2 bases, leaving 4 bases not matched to a gene. This CDR3 is CASRDRLNYGYTF. CDR3 DNA sequence: TGCGCCAGCCGGGACAGGCTGAACTATGGCTACACCTTC.

The rearrangement uses TRBV5-1 and TRBJ1-1; tentatively, D is TRBD1 (6 bases). Trimming left V 0 bases short and J 3 bases short, with 15 bases between. Per the germline V gene, CDR1 is SGHRS and CDR2 is YFSETQ. The CDR3 runs 16 residues. The CDR3 loop is CASSLGSVGGHTEAFF. The CDR3 DNA sequence: TGCGCCAGCAGCTTGGGGTCCGTCGGGGGGCACACTGAAGCTTTCTTT. The full variable domain, its missing parts supplied by reference TRBV5-1 and TRBJ1-1, is KAGVTQTPRYLIKTRGQQVTLSCSPISGHRSVSWYQQTPGQGLQFLFEYFSETQRNKGNFPGRFSGRQFSNSRSEMNVSTLELGDSALYLCASSLGSVGGHTEAFFGQGTRLTVV.

This clone was picked up a small number of times. This CDR3 reads CASSIPGTSYEQYF. The DNA of the CDR3 is TGTGCCAGTAGTATACCCGGGACATCCTACGAGCAGTACTTC. This chain joins TRBV19 and TRBJ2-7; tentatively, D is TRBD1 (6 bases). V lost 2 bases and J lost 1, with 9 bases in between. Germline V gene lookup returns CDR1 LNHDA and CDR2 SQIVND (reference sequence). CDR3 length: 14 amino acids.

The chain couples TRBV7-9 to TRBJ1-5; TRBD1 matches 9 bases. The CDR3 sequence is 17 residues long. Germline assignment: CDR1 SEHNR and CDR2 FQNEAQ (reference sequence). The ends lost 5 bases at V and 5 bases at J; junction bases unmatched: 13. This chain's CDR3 is CASSHGQGKAMYQPQHF. The CDR3 DNA is TGTGCCAGCAGCCACGGACAGGGGAAGGCTATGTATCAGCCCCAGCATTTT.

The genes are TRBV11-3 and TRBJ1-1, with D unresolved. CDR3 length equals 14 residues. The germline V gene has CDR1 SGHNT and CDR2 YENEEA. V lost 1 base and J lost 1, with 7 bases in between. The CDR3 loop is CASSLGGQNTEAFF. The CDR3 coding sequence is TGTGCCAGCAGCTTAGGTGGGCAGAACACTGAAGCTTTCTTT.

The chain carries TRBV28 and TRBJ1-5; D is possibly TRBD1 (5 bases). Trimming cost V 4 bases and J 5 bases, with 6 bases left between them. The CDR3 totals 12 residues. Germline assignment: CDR1 MDHEN and CDR2 SYDVKM. DNA of the CDR3: TGTGCCAGCAGTTACAGGTATCAGCCCCAGCATTTT. It translates to CASSYRYQPQHF. The whole variable domain, remainder taken from reference TRBV28 and TRBJ1-5, is DVKVTQSSRYLVKRTGEKVFLECVQDMDHENMFWYRQDPGLGLRLIYFSYDVKMKEKGDIPEGYSVSREKKERFSLILESASTNQTSMYLCASSYRYQPQHFGDGTRLSIL.

The rearrangement joins TRBV14 to TRBJ2-7; either TRBD1 or TRBD2 may fit D (5 bases each). This CDR3 is 20 amino acids long. The V gene lost 0 bases and the J gene lost 4 bases, with 28 bases spanning the gap. Germline V CDR1 and CDR2: SGHDN, FVKESK. The CDR3 coding sequence is TGTGCCAGCAGCCAAGAGTTTTTGGGTTTGAGCTTCGGGACCAAATACGAGCAGTACTTC. Translating it yields CASSQEFLGLSFGTKYEQYF. Based on the CDR3 plus reference TRBV14 and TRBJ2-7, the full variable domain is EAGVTQFPSHSVIEKGQTVTLRCDPISGHDNLYWYRRVMGKEIKFLLHFVKESKQDESGMPNNRFLAERTGGTYSTLKVQPAELEDSGVYFCASSQEFLGLSFGTKYEQYFGPGTRLTVT.

The genes are TRBV11-2 and TRBJ2-1; D tentatively fits TRBD1 or TRBD2 (5 bases each). CDR1 is SGHAT, CDR2 FQNNGV, per germline. V lost 5 bases and J 10 bases, leaving 15 bases between the germline ends. This CDR3 has 13 residues. In nucleotides, the CDR3 is TGTGCCAGCAGCCCCGTGGCCGGGACCGAGCAGTTCTTC. Amino acid sequence: CASSPVAGTEQFF.

CDR3 in amino acids: CASSEWLYTEAFF. The CDR3 DNA follows: TGTGCCAGCAGTGAATGGCTCTACACTGAAGCTTTCTTT. The genes are TRBV25-1 and TRBJ1-1; unclear D gene. The CDR3 totals 13 residues. The germline V and J ends were trimmed by 1 base and 3 bases, with 6 bases remaining between them. CDR1 and CDR2 from the germline V gene are MGHDK and SYGVNS. The full variable domain, with the rest looked up from reference TRBV25-1 and TRBJ1-1, is EADIYQTPRYLVIGTGKKITLECSQTMGHDKMYWYQQDPGMELHLIHYSYGVNSTEKGDLSSESTVSRIRTEHFPLTLESARPSHTSQYLCASSEWLYTEAFFGQGTRLTVV.